Described below is a single T cell receptor (beta chain) sequence and its context. This sample is part of a study of blood T cell repertoires in COVID-19. Background on the study: Acute and convalescent COVID-19 specimens originated in the United States, Italy and Spain. Nucleic acid was either cDNA or gDNA, and it came from T cells, B-cell-depleted T cells, or PBMCs.

In the authors' methods: Amplifying reference gene primers gave estimates of nucleated cell counts. Clones were read by immunoSEQ multiplex PCR, and TCRdb kept only the in-frame ones, dropping some. V, J and clone size are those of that table, while D and trimming were read from the DNA. The sample has about 210,000 clones, roughly four fifths seen once. The receptor was derived from a woman between 45 and 65 years old with active or convalescent COVID-19. The material sequenced was peripheral blood.

The CDR3 DNA reads TGTGCCAGCAGTGAAGGGCTAGCGGGGGCGCCCGAGCAGTTCTTC. The encoded protein is CASSEGLAGAPEQFF. The gene calls are TRBV6-1 and TRBJ2-1, with 10 bases fitting TRBD2. Germline CDR1 reads MNHNS; CDR2 reads SASEGT. This CDR3 contains 15 residues. The ends lost 1 base at V and 10 bases at J; junction bases unmatched: 7.